The 23 T cell receptor beta chains below all came from one sample that was sequenced in a study of beta chain features in type 1 diabetes. General study findings and limits: For Type 1 diabetes patients, all four CD4+ subsets carried TCRB CDR3s that were moderately but significantly shorter.

Every isolated RNA sample was fully reverse transcribed, so sequencing captured expressed TCRB transcripts. Assay used: immunoSEQ multiplex PCR; TCRdb lists only in-frame clones, some missing. The data contain roughly 140,000 clones, 10% of them singletons. No antigen is known for these receptors. The sequenced material came from central memory CD4+ T cells from blood. The receptors stem from a man aged 25 to 40 with type 1 diabetes.

The V call is TRBV18, the J call TRBJ2-1, with TRBD2 matching over 8 bases. Per the germline V gene, CDR1 is KGHSH and CDR2 is LQKENI. The CDR3 covers 13 residues. V lost 2 bases to trimming and J lost 16 bases; unmatched junction nucleotides: 10. CDR3 amino acids: CASSPNMREVNFF. The CDR3 DNA is TGTGCCAGCTCACCAAATATGCGGGAGGTTAATTTCTTC.

V and J are TRBV25-1 and TRBJ1-2, with a possible D match to TRBD1 (5 bases). V gave up 7 bases and J gave up 4 bases, with 13 bases separating them. The CDR3 extends over 13 amino acids. Per germline, CDR1 MGHDK and CDR2 SYGVNS. The CDR3 here is CASTQGESYGYTF. In nucleotides, the CDR3 is TGTGCCAGCACTCAAGGGGAATCCTATGGCTACACCTTC.

This clone was observed a few times. J is TRBJ2-1 and V is TRBV5-4; perhaps TRBD2 as D (6 bases). Germline V lookup: CDR1 SGHNT, CDR2 YYREEE (reference sequence). The CDR3 sequence is 13 residues long. The V gene lost 4 bases and the J gene lost 5 bases, with 10 bases spanning the gap. The CDR3 DNA is TGTGCCAGCAGCCGGGACTGGGACAATGAGCAGTTCTTC. Translating gives CASSRDWDNEQFF.

The genes are TRBV9 and TRBJ2-3; tentatively, D is TRBD1 (5 bases). Trimming took 0 bases from V and 0 from J, leaving 11 bases between them. The CDR3 totals 16 residues. The germline V gene has CDR1 SGDLS and CDR2 YYNGEE. This chain's CDR3 is CASSVGSRGSTDTQYF. The CDR3, as DNA: TGTGCCAGCAGCGTAGGTTCTAGGGGTAGCACAGATACGCAGTATTTT.

This clone was seen only a few times. A much more abundant neighbour one base away suggests this may be a read error. The J gene is TRBJ1-1, the V gene TRBV11-2; D call uncertain. The CDR3 sequence is 13 residues long. With 5 bases removed from V and 1 base from J, the gap between germline ends came to 8 bases. Looked up from germline, CDR1 is SGHAT and CDR2 is FQNNGV. The CDR3, as DNA: TGTGCCAGCAGCCAACAGAGGAACACTGAAGCTTTCTTT. This codes for CASSQQRNTEAFF.

A few counts support this clone. The chain carries TRBV29-1 and TRBJ1-4; D not resolved. Germline values: CDR1 SQVTM, CDR2 ANQGSEA. V shed 7 bases and J shed 6 bases, with 12 bases lying between them. This CDR3 is built from 12 residues. In DNA form, the CDR3 reads TGCAGCGGGTCCGGGAGTGATGAAAAACTGTTTTTT. Translation gives CSGSGSDEKLFF.

This clone was found many times. The J gene is TRBJ1-1, the V gene TRBV2; 7 bases are a match to TRBD1. Germline values: CDR1 SNHLY, CDR2 FYNNEI. The CDR3 runs 17 residues. V trimming: 4 bases; J trimming: 1 base; junction bases outside the gene matches: 12. The CDR3 protein is CASSAWTGTVKNTEAFF. In DNA form, the CDR3 reads TGTGCCAGCAGTGCATGGACTGGGACAGTCAAGAACACTGAAGCTTTCTTT. Supplemented by reference TRBV2 and TRBJ1-1, the full variable domain reads EPEVTQTPSHQVTQMGQEVILRCVPISNHLYFYWYRQILGQKVEFLVSFYNNEISEKSEIFDDQFSVERPDGSNFTLKIRSTKLEDSAMYFCASSAWTGTVKNTEAFFGQGTRLTVV.

The V and J genes are TRBV7-6 and TRBJ1-1; TRBD1 matches at 8 bases. Losses at the gene ends were 4 bases for V and 1 base for J; bases not matched to a gene: 2. From germline, CDR1 is SGHVS and CDR2 FNYEAQ. The CDR3 is 14 residues long. The CDR3 nucleotides read TGTGCCAGCAGCTCCGACAGGGGGAACACTGAAGCTTTCTTT. Translating it yields CASSSDRGNTEAFF.

V usage is TRBV13 and J usage is TRBJ2-5; TRBD2 matches at 10 bases. The DNA end favors TRBJ2-7, so the J call may be wrong. Germline values: CDR1 PRHDT, CDR2 FYEKMQ (reference sequence). This CDR3 contains 16 residues. The CDR3 DNA reads as TGTGCCAGCAGCTTAGAGGCTAGCGGGAGTCGGAACGAGCAGTACTTC. This translates into CASSLEASGSRNEQYF.

The chain links TRBV14 to TRBJ2-1; the D gene is possibly TRBD1 (5 bases). Deletions cut 1 base from V and 15 bases from J, with 10 bases between. The CDR3 spans 11 residues. In germline, CDR1 is SGHDN, CDR2 FVKESK. In DNA form, the CDR3 reads TGTGCCAGCAGCCAAGGGACATATCCGTTCTTC. This translates into CASSQGTYPFF.

This clone was counted between two and nine times. The chain has TRBV27 and TRBJ1-2, with TRBD1 matching 11 bases. V was clipped by 5 bases and J by 6 bases; unmatched bases: 5. The germline CDR1 and CDR2 sequences are MNHEY and SMNVEV (reference sequence). This CDR3 contains 14 residues. Here the CDR3 reads CASSAPGQGDGYTF. CDR3 coding DNA: TGTGCCAGCAGTGCGCCGGGACAGGGGGATGGCTACACCTTC.

This clone has more than one count but fewer than ten. CDR3: CATSWGQGGETQYF. The CDR3 DNA is TGTGCCACCAGCTGGGGACAGGGTGGAGAGACCCAGTACTTC. This chain connects TRBV15 to TRBJ2-5, with 9 bases that match TRBD1. The germline CDR1 and CDR2 sequences are LNHNV and YYDKDF (reference sequence). This CDR3 spans 14 amino acids. J gave up 4 bases and V 5 bases, and 5 bases lay outside the gene matches.

This clone has more than one count but fewer than ten. The chain carries TRBV5-6 and TRBJ2-7, with 11 bases lining up with TRBD2. The junction had 3 bases not matched to a gene; V was cut back by 5 bases and J by 5 bases. This CDR3 has 13 amino acids. Per germline, CDR1 SGHDT and CDR2 YYEEEE. CDR3 sequence reads: CASRILAGDEQYF. CDR3 nucleotide sequence: TGTGCCAGCAGGATACTAGCGGGAGACGAGCAGTACTTC.

In its sample, this clone was seen a few times. The chain couples TRBV28 to TRBJ2-5; the D gene is possibly TRBD2 (7 bases). There are 16 residues in the CDR3. Trimming cost V 3 bases and J 3 bases, with 17 bases left between them. Germline lookup yields CDR1 MDHEN and CDR2 SYDVKM. The CDR3 DNA is TGTGCCAGCAGTTTTTACGGGGAGGGGGTCAAAGAGACCCAGTACTTC. This sequence encodes CASSFYGEGVKETQYF.

The chain recombines TRBV27 with TRBJ2-1; D perhaps matches TRBD2 (5 bases). Germline lookup yields CDR1 MNHEY and CDR2 SMNVEV (reference sequence). The CDR3 totals 14 residues. V was shortened by 8 bases and J by 6 bases, with 17 bases between the two germline ends. As DNA, the CDR3 is TGTGCCAGCTGGGGATCTCGGGGTGTCAATGAGCAGTTCTTC. Protein: CASWGSRGVNEQFF.

This clone was counted a few times. The chain couples TRBV2 to TRBJ2-7; the D gene is possibly TRBD1 (5 bases). The CDR3 runs 14 residues. The germline CDR1 and CDR2 sequences are SNHLY and FYNNEI. V gave up 2 bases and J gave up 4 bases, with 12 bases separating them. The CDR3 loop is CASSETTQGYEQYF. As DNA, the CDR3 is TGTGCCAGCAGTGAAACTACTCAGGGTTACGAGCAGTACTTC.

This clone was observed a handful of times. The V call is TRBV15, the J call TRBJ2-3; D gene uncertain. Trimming removed 0 bases at V and 5 bases at J, with 9 bases between. The CDR3 contains 14 residues. Germline V gives CDR1 LNHNV, CDR2 YYDKDF (reference sequence). CDR3 sequence: CATSRDERVDTQYF. The CDR3, as DNA: TGTGCCACCAGCAGAGATGAAAGAGTAGATACGCAGTATTTT.

V and J are TRBV9 and TRBJ2-7, with 8 bases identical to TRBD2. The CDR3 contains 15 residues. V gave up 1 base and J gave up 0 bases; unmatched junction bases: 3. The germline V gene has CDR1 SGDLS and CDR2 YYNGEE. The CDR3 is CASSVSGSPSYEQYF. CDR3 nucleotide sequence: TGTGCCAGCAGCGTAAGCGGGAGCCCCTCCTACGAGCAGTACTTC.

The chain joins TRBV2 to TRBJ2-1; weak D call: TRBD2 (5 bases). Looked up from germline, CDR1 is SNHLY and CDR2 is FYNNEI. V lost 5 bases and J 3 bases, leaving 8 bases between the germline ends. The CDR3 consists of 13 residues. For the CDR3, the DNA is TGTGCCAGCAGTCTAGCCAGCTACAATGAGCAGTTCTTC. Protein sequence: CASSLASYNEQFF.

This clone was seen only a few times. This chain uses TRBV7-9 with TRBJ2-7, with TRBD1 matching over 7 bases. This CDR3 has 13 amino acids. Per the germline V gene, CDR1 is SEHNR and CDR2 is FQNEAQ (reference sequence). The ends lost 6 bases at V and 7 bases at J; junction bases unmatched: 9. The CDR3 sequence is CASSSIRGSEQYF. The CDR3 DNA sequence: TGTGCCAGCAGTTCGATCAGGGGGAGTGAGCAGTACTTC. The entire variable domain, with the rest obtained from reference TRBV7-9 and TRBJ2-7, is as follows: DTGVSQNPRHKITKRGQNVTFRCDPISEHNRLYWYRQTLGQGPEFLTYFQNEAQLEKSRLLSDRFSAERPKGSFSTLEIQRTEQGDSAMYLCASSSIRGSEQYFGPGTRLTVT.

This clone turned up a few times. V gene TRBV7-2 combines with J gene TRBJ2-3, with 8 bases matching TRBD1. The CDR3 contains 15 residues. In germline, CDR1 is SGHTA, CDR2 FQGNSA. V was clipped by 6 bases and J by 1 base; unmatched bases: 6. CDR3 protein: CASSYRTGRTDTQYF. In nucleotides, the CDR3 is TGTGCCAGCAGTTACAGGACAGGGCGCACAGATACGCAGTATTTT.

V is TRBV7-9 and J is TRBJ2-7; D possibly corresponds to TRBD1 (5 bases). This CDR3 has 15 amino acids. Germline assignment: CDR1 SEHNR and CDR2 FQNEAQ (reference sequence). V was trimmed by 1 base and J by 3 bases, leaving 13 bases between them. The CDR3 DNA is TGTGCCAGCAGCTTAGAATCCGACAGTGGCTACGAGCAGTACTTC. This encodes CASSLESDSGYEQYF.

The rearrangement links TRBV30 to TRBJ2-3, with D possibly being TRBD2 (6 bases). Germline values: CDR1 GTSNPN, CDR2 SVGIG (reference sequence). V was trimmed by 8 bases and J by 10 bases, leaving 22 bases between them. The length of the CDR3 is 13 residues. CDR3 in amino acids: CAGLSVGAVSQYF. The CDR3 bases are TGTGCCGGACTATCGGTAGGGGCAGTCTCGCAGTATTTT.